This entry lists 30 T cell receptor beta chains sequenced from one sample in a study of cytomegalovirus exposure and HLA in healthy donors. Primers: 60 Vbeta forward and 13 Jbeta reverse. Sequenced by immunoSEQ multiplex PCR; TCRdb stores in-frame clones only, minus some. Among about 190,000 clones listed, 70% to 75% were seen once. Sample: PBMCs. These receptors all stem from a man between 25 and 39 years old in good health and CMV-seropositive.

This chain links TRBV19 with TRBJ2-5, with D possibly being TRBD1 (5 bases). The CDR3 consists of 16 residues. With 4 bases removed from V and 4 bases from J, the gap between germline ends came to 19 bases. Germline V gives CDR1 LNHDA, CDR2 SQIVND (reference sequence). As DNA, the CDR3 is TGTGCCAGTAGTAAGTCCCAGCTCCGGACACGAGAGACCCAGTACTTC. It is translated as CASSKSQLRTRETQYF.

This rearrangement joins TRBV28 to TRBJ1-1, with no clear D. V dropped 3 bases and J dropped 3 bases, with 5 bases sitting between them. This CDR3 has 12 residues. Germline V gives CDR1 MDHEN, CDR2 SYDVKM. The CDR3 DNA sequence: TGTGCCAGCAGTTTGGAGTACACTGAAGCTTTCTTT. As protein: CASSLEYTEAFF. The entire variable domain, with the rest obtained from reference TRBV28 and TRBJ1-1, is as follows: DVKVTQSSRYLVKRTGEKVFLECVQDMDHENMFWYRQDPGLGLRLIYFSYDVKMKEKGDIPEGYSVSREKKERFSLILESASTNQTSMYLCASSLEYTEAFFGQGTRLTVV.

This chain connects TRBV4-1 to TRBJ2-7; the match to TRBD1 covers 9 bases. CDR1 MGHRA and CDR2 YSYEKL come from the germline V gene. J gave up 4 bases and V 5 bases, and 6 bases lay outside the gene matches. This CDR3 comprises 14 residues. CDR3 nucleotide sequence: TGCGCCAGCAGCTCTCAGGACAGGGGTTACGAGCAGTACTTC. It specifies CASSSQDRGYEQYF.

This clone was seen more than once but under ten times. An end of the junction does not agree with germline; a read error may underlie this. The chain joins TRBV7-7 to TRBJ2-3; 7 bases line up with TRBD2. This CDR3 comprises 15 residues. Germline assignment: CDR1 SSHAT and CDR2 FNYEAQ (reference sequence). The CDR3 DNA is TGTGCTAGCAGCCCGAGCGGGGTCAGCACAGATACGCAGTATTTT. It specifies CASSPSGVSTDTQYF.

The CDR3 reads CASSQGTDTDTQYF. In DNA, the CDR3 is TGCGCCAGCAGCCAAGGAACTGACACAGATACGCAGTATTTT. The genes are TRBV4-1 and TRBJ2-3; the D is unclear. The germline gives CDR1 MGHRA, CDR2 YSYEKL. The CDR3 is 14 amino acids. Trimming shortened V by 1 base and J by 2 bases, and 7 bases separated the two germline ends.

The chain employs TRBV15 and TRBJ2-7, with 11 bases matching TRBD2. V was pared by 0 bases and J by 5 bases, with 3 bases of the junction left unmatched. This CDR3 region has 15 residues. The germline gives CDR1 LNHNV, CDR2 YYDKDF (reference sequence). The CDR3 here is CATSREQLAGDEQYF. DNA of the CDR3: TGTGCCACCAGCAGAGAGCAACTAGCGGGAGACGAGCAGTACTTC.

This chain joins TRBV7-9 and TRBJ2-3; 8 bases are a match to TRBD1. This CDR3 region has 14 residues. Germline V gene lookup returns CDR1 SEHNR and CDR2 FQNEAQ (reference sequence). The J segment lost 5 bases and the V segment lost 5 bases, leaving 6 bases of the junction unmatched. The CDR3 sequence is CASSQQGVKDTQYF. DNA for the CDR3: TGTGCCAGCAGCCAACAGGGGGTTAAAGATACGCAGTATTTT.

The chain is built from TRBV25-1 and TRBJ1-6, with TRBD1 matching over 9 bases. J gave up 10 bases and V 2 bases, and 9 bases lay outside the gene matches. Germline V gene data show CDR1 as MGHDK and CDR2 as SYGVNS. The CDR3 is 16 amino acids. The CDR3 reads CASSEPRTGESSPLHF. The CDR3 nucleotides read TGTGCCAGCAGTGAACCTCGGACAGGGGAGAGCTCACCCCTCCACTTT.

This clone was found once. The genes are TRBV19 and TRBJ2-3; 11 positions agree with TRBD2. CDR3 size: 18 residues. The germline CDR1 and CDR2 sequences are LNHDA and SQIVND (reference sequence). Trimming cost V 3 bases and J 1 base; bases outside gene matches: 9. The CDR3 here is CASSMTSGASIGTDTQYF. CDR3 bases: TGTGCCAGTAGTATGACTAGCGGGGCTTCTATTGGCACAGATACGCAGTATTTT.

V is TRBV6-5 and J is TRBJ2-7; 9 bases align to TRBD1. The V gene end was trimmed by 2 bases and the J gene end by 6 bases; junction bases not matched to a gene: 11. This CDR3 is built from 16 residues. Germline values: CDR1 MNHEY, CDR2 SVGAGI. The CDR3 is CASSYTRPGQGLEQYF. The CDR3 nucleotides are TGTGCCAGCAGTTACACCCGCCCGGGACAGGGTCTCGAGCAGTACTTC.

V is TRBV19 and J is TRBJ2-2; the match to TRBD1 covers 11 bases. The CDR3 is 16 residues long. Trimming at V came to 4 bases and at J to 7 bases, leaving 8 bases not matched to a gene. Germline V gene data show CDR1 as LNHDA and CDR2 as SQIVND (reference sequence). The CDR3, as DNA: TGTGCCAGTAGTACCAGGGACAGGGGGAGGAACGGGGAGCTGTTTTTT. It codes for CASSTRDRGRNGELFF.

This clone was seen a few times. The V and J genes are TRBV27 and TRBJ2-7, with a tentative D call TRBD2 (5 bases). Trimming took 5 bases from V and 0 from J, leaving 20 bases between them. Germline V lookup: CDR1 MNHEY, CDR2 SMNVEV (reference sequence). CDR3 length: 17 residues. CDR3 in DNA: TGTGCCAGCAGTCTAGATCGTACTAGTCTAAGCTCCTACGAGCAGTACTTC. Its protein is CASSLDRTSLSSYEQYF.

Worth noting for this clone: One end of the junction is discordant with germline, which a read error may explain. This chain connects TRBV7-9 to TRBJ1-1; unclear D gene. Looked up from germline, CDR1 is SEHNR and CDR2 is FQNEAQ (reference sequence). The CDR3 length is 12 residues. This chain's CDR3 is CSSSLHSREAFF. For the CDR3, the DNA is TGTTCCAGCAGCTTACACTCGCGTGAAGCTTTCTTT.

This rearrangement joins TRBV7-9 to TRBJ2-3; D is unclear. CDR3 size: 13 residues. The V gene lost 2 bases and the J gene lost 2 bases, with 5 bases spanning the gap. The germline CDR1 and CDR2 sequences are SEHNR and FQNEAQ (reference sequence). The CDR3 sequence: CASSLSHTDTQYF. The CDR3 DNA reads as TGTGCCAGCAGCTTAAGCCACACAGATACGCAGTATTTT.

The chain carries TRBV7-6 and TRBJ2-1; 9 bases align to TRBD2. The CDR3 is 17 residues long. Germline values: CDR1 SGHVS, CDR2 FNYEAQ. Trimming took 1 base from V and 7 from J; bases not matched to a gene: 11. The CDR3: CASSLDASGAGRNEQFF. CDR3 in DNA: TGTGCCAGCAGCTTAGACGCTAGCGGGGCGGGACGGAATGAGCAGTTCTTC.

The chain's CDR3 is CASSVVMTSPGELFF. The CDR3 nucleotides are TGTGCCAGCAGCGTAGTGATGACTAGCCCCGGGGAGCTGTTTTTT. The chain has TRBV9 and TRBJ2-2; 7 bases line up with TRBD2. CDR3 length: 15 amino acids. V was clipped by 0 bases and J by 6 bases; unmatched bases: 5. CDR1 SGDLS and CDR2 YYNGEE come from the germline V gene. Combining the CDR3 with reference TRBV9 and TRBJ2-2 gives the whole variable domain DSGVTQTPKHLITATGQRVTLRCSPRSGDLSVYWYQQSLDQGLQFLIQYYNGEERAKGNILERFSAQQFPDLHSELNLSSLELGDSALYFCASSVVMTSPGELFFGEGSRLTVL.

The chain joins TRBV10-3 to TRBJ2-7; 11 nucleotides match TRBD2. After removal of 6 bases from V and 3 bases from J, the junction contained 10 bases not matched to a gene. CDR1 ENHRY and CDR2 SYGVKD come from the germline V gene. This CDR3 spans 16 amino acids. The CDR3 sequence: CAISDPGTSGDYEQYF. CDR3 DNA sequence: TGTGCCATCAGCGACCCCGGGACTAGCGGTGACTACGAGCAGTACTTC.

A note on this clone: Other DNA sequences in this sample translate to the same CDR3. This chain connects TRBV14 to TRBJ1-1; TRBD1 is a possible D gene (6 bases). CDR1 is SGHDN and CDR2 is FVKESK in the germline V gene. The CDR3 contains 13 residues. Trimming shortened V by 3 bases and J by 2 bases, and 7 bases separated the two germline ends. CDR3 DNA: TGTGCCAGCAGCCAGGACAGAAACACTGAAGCTTTCTTT. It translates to CASSQDRNTEAFF.

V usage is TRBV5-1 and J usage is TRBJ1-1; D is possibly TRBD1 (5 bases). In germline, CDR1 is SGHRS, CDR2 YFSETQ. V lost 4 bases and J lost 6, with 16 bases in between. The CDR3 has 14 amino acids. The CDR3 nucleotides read TGCGCCAGCAGCCCCCTGTTCCGGGGGTCTGAAGCTTTCTTT. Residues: CASSPLFRGSEAFF. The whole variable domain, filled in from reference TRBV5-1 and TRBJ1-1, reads KAGVTQTPRYLIKTRGQQVTLSCSPISGHRSVSWYQQTPGQGLQFLFEYFSETQRNKGNFPGRFSGRQFSNSRSEMNVSTLELGDSALYLCASSPLFRGSEAFFGQGTRLTVV.

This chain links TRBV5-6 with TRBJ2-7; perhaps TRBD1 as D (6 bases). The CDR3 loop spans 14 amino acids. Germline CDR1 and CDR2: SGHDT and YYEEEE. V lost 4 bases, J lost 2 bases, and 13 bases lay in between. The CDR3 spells CASSRRQEPYEQYF. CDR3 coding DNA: TGTGCCAGCAGCCGGCGACAGGAACCCTACGAGCAGTACTTC.

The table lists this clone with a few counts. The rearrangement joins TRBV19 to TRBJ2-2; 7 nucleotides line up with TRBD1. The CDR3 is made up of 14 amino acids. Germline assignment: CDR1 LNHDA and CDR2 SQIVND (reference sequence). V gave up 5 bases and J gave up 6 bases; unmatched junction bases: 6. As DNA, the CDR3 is TGTGCCAGTAGTGTACAGGGGAGCGCCGGGGAGCTGTTTTTT. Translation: CASSVQGSAGELFF.

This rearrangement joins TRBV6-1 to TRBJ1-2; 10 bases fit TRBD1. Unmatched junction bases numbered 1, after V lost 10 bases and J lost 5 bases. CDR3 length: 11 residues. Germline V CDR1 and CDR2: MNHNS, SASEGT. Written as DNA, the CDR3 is TGTGCCACGGGACAGGGGTATGGCTACACCTTC. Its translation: CATGQGYGYTF.

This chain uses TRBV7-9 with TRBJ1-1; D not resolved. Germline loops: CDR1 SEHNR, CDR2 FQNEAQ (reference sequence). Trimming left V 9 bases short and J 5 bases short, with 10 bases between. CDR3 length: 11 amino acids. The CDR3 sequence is CASKKETEAFF. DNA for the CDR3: TGTGCCAGTAAGAAGGAGACTGAAGCTTTCTTT.

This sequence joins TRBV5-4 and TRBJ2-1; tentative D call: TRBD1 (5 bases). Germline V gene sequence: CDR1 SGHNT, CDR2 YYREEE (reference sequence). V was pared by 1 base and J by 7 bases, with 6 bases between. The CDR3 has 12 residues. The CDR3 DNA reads TGTGCCAGCAGCTTGCAGGGTAATGAGCAGTTCTTC. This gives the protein CASSLQGNEQFF.

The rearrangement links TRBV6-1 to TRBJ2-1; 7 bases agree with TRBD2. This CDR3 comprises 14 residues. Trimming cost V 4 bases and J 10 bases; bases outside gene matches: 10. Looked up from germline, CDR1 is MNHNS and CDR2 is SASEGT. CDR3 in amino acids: CASSGSRLAREQFF. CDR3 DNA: TGTGCCAGCAGTGGAAGTCGACTAGCCAGGGAGCAGTTCTTC.

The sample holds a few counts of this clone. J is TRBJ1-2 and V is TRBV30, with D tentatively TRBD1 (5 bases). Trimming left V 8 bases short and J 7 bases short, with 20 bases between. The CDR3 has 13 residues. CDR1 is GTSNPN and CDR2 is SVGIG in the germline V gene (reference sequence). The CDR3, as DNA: TGTGCCGGTCTTGACAGTCTCAAGGGTGGCTACACCTTC. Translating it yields CAGLDSLKGGYTF.

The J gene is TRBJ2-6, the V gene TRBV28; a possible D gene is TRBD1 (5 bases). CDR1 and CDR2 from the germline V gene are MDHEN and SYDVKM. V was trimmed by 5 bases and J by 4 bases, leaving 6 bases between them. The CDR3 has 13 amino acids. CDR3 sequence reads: CASSRTGANVLTF. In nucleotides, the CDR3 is TGTGCCAGCAGTCGGACAGGGGCCAACGTCCTGACTTTC.

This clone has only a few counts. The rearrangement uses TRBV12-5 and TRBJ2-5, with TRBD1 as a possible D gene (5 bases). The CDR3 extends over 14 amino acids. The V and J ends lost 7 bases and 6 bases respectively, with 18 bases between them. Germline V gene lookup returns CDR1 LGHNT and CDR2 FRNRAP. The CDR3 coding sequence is TGTGCTAGTGCCCAAGGGGTGCTAGTGAAGACCCAGTACTTC. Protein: CASAQGVLVKTQYF.

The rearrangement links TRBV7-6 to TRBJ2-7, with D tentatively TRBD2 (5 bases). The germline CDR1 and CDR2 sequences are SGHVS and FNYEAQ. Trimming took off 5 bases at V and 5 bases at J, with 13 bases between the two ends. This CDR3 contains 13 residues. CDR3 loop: CASSPLGGNEQYF. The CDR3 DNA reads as TGTGCCAGCAGCCCCCTCGGAGGCAACGAGCAGTACTTC.

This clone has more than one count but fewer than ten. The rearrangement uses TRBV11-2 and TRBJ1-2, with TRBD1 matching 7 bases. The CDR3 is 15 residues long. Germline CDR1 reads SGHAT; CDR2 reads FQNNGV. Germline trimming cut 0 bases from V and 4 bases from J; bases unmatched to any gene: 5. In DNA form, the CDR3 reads TGTGCCAGCAGCTTAGAAGGGGGACAGCGCTATGGCTACACCTTC. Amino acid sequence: CASSLEGGQRYGYTF.